The 3 T cell receptor beta chains in this list originate from one sample, sequenced in a study of T-cell memory formation after mild COVID-19 (dated by TCRdb to 2020 to 2022). Libraries came from 5' RACE. Sequencing used an Illumina NovaSeq 6000. The public reads were run again by TCRdb, first through fastp at Q25 and then through MiXCR, and only productive beta chains were kept. Under each unique CDR3 protein, matching rows form one entry showing the most common genes and DNA. The sample table records approximately 560,000 distinct CDR3 sequences; roughly 17% of these occur just once. The ten largest clones take up about 8.1% of the sample. Material: PBMCs or a T cell subset sorted from them (not recorded which). These receptors all stem from an adult woman who had mild COVID-19 (a few samples of this study predate the infection). The sample titles of this study are shuffled in the database, so cell type and time point are left out; the donor was told from shared clones.

This clonotype was seen a few times. V is TRBV7-9 and J is TRBJ2-7, with 11 positions matching TRBD2. After removal of 5 bases from V and 0 bases from J, the junction contained 6 bases not matched to a gene. The CDR3 consists of 16 residues. CDR1 and CDR2 (germline): SEHNR, FQNEAQ (reference sequence). For the CDR3, the DNA is TGTGCCAGCAGCAGAGGGACTAGCGGCCTCTCCTACGAGCAGTACTTC. This translates into CASSRGTSGLSYEQYF.

The chain couples TRBV7-3 to TRBJ1-5, with 9 bases aligning to TRBD1. CDR1 and CDR2 (germline): SGHTA, FQGTGA. With V trimmed by 5 bases and J by 6 bases, 8 bases remained unmatched. This CDR3 has 15 amino acids. CDR3 sequence (DNA): TGTGCCAGCAGCGCCTCCGGACAGGGGACTCAGCCCCAGCATTTT. It is translated as CASSASGQGTQPQHF.

The rearrangement links TRBV20-1 to TRBJ2-5, with D perhaps given as TRBD1 or TRBD2 (7 bases each). The germline V gene encodes CDR1 DFQATT and CDR2 SNEGSKA (reference sequence). This CDR3 has 13 residues. Trimming stripped 6 bases from V and 5 bases from J, with 16 bases between. CDR3 region: CSANDREGETQYF. In DNA form, the CDR3 reads TGCAGTGCAAACGACAGGGAGGGGGAGACCCAGTACTTC.